This T cell receptor beta chain was documented in a study of a mutant IDH1 vaccine in newly diagnosed glioma. Study as a whole: Earlier treatment was radiotherapy, temozolomide, or both, with most getting both.

This clone showed up just a few times. Antigen: not known. The time point was: week 35, safety follow-up. A single vaccine dose contained 300 ug of mutant IDH1 20-mer peptide, and topical imiquimod was used with it. Donors harbored newly found WHO grade 3 or 4 IDH1-mutant, ATRX-lost astrocytomas. The V and J ends lost 2 bases and 5 bases respectively, with 9 bases between them. Per germline, CDR1 MNHEY and CDR2 SMNVEV (reference sequence). The CDR3 consists of 14 residues. Profiled with immunoSEQ multiplex PCR; TCRdb holds only in-frame clones, not every one. The sample records tens of thousands of clones, 74% being singletons.

The chain joins TRBV27 to TRBJ2-2, with D possibly TRBD2 on 6 matching bases. This sequence originates from a man aged 50 or older with glioma. Sequencing used PBMCs, obtained from a glioma patient whose treatment included an IDH1 peptide vaccine. The CDR3 reads CASSLVGGTGELFF. The CDR3 region has the DNA TGTGCCAGCAGTTTAGTGGGGGGAACCGGGGAGCTGTTTTTT.